These 32 T cell receptor beta chains were all obtained from the same sample, sequenced in a study of T cells after posttransplantation cyclophosphamide. Using immunoSEQ multiplex PCR, the repertoire was profiled, and TCRdb retains in-frame clones only, with some absent. This sample carries some 66,000 clones, about 93% of them seen once, and the ten largest clones take about 3.1%. Sequencing was carried out using PBMCs. These receptor sequences come from a woman in her 30s in good health and a related stem cell transplant donor.

V is TRBV2 and J is TRBJ2-1, with 12 bases identical to TRBD1. The CDR3 is 14 residues long. Germline lookup yields CDR1 SNHLY and CDR2 FYNNEI. V was pared by 7 bases and J by 8 bases, with 6 bases of the junction left unmatched. CDR3 loop: CASTRDRGLDEQFF. The CDR3 nucleotides read TGTGCCAGCACCCGGGACAGGGGGCTCGATGAGCAGTTCTTC.

V and J are TRBV5-5 and TRBJ2-7, with 9 bases matching TRBD2. Germline assignment: CDR1 SGHKS and CDR2 YYEKEE (reference sequence). The CDR3 runs 17 residues. V gave up 0 bases and J gave up 2 bases; unmatched junction bases: 9. CDR3 sequence: CASSLAGTSRVPYEQYF. The CDR3 region has the DNA TGTGCCAGCAGCTTGGCGGGGACTAGCCGGGTCCCCTACGAGCAGTACTTC.

This sequence joins TRBV19 and TRBJ1-1, with a possible D match to TRBD1 (5 bases). This CDR3 has 13 amino acids. The V end lost 6 bases, the J end lost 6 bases, and 14 bases lay between the germline ends. Germline CDR1 reads LNHDA; CDR2 reads SQIVND (reference sequence). CDR3 sequence (DNA): TGTGCCAGTAGAGAGCAGGGCGTCCCTGAAGCTTTCTTT. This sequence encodes CASREQGVPEAFF.

The J gene is TRBJ1-5, the V gene TRBV10-3; TRBD1 matches 7 bases. Trimming at V came to 3 bases and at J to 5 bases, leaving 4 bases not matched to a gene. The CDR3 has 14 amino acids. CDR1 ENHRY and CDR2 SYGVKD come from the germline V gene. CDR3 region: CAISEEGADQPQHF. The CDR3 DNA reads as TGTGCCATCAGTGAAGAGGGGGCAGATCAGCCCCAGCATTTT.

The chain has TRBV19 and TRBJ1-2; D is unresolved. Trimming cost V 0 bases and J 4 bases, with 12 bases left between them. Germline lookup yields CDR1 LNHDA and CDR2 SQIVND (reference sequence). The CDR3 totals 15 residues. CDR3 residues: CASSIETQEIYGYTF. The DNA of the CDR3 is TGTGCCAGTAGTATAGAGACCCAGGAGATCTATGGCTACACCTTC.

The rearrangement uses TRBV6-5 and TRBJ1-2; D gene uncertain. The CDR3 runs 13 residues. V lost 3 bases and J 6 bases, leaving 11 bases between the germline ends. The germline V gene encodes CDR1 MNHEY and CDR2 SVGAGI. CDR3 DNA: TGTGCCAGCAGTTATTGGAGGGATAATGGCTACACCTTC. Protein: CASSYWRDNGYTF.

The sample holds one count of this clone. The rearrangement joins TRBV27 to TRBJ1-1; D not resolved. CDR3 length equals 12 residues. With 8 bases removed from V and 1 base from J, the gap between germline ends came to 8 bases. From germline, CDR1 is MNHEY and CDR2 SMNVEV (reference sequence). DNA of the CDR3: TGTGCCAGCGGCCCGGAGAACACTGAAGCTTTCTTT. This gives the protein CASGPENTEAFF.

The chain links TRBV10-3 to TRBJ1-4; D is unresolved. This CDR3 spans 13 amino acids. Trimming left V 6 bases short and J 0 bases short, with 5 bases between. Germline V CDR1 and CDR2: ENHRY, SYGVKD. The CDR3, as DNA: TGTGCCATCAGGGACCCAACTAATGAAAAACTGTTTTTT. As protein: CAIRDPTNEKLFF.

The chain carries TRBV9 and TRBJ1-2, with D unclear. Trimming removed 0 bases from V and 5 bases from J, with 17 bases in between. The CDR3 spans 16 residues. Germline CDR1 SGDLS, CDR2 YYNGEE. Written as DNA, the CDR3 is TGTGCCAGCAGCGTAGATGCAGGTTATACGCCTTATGGCTACACCTTC. This translates into CASSVDAGYTPYGYTF.

This chain joins TRBV7-2 and TRBJ2-7; TRBD2 matches at 10 bases. Germline CDR1 and CDR2: SGHTA and FQGNSA. V trimming: 5 bases; J trimming: 2 bases; junction bases outside the gene matches: 15. The CDR3 loop spans 18 amino acids. The CDR3 DNA reads as TGTGCCAGCAGCATCGGGACTAGCGACCCTCCTGGGGCCTACGAGCAGTACTTC. Residues: CASSIGTSDPPGAYEQYF.

The chain couples TRBV4-1 to TRBJ1-4, with 7 positions matching TRBD1. The CDR3 loop spans 14 amino acids. Germline V gene sequence: CDR1 MGHRA, CDR2 YSYEKL. The V and J ends lost 8 bases and 3 bases, in that order; junction bases with no gene match: 6. CDR3 sequence reads: CASGRQGSNEKLFF. CDR3 in DNA: TGCGCCAGCGGGAGACAGGGTTCTAATGAAAAACTGTTTTTT.

This sequence joins TRBV12-5 and TRBJ1-5; D ambiguous. The germline V and J ends were trimmed by 6 bases and 2 bases, with 11 bases remaining between them. The CDR3 is 14 residues long. Germline V lookup: CDR1 LGHNT, CDR2 FRNRAP. CDR3 sequence: CASGPAYGNQPQHF. The DNA of the CDR3 is TGTGCTAGTGGCCCGGCTTATGGCAATCAGCCCCAGCATTTT. The entire variable domain, with the rest obtained from reference TRBV12-5 and TRBJ1-5, is as follows: DARVTQTPRHKVTEMGQEVTMRCQPILGHNTVFWYRQTMMQGLELLAYFRNRAPLDDSGMPKDRFSAEMPDATLATLKIQPSEPRDSAVYFCASGPAYGNQPQHFGDGTRLSIL.

The rearrangement uses TRBV6-6 and TRBJ1-3; D is uncertain. The CDR3 totals 15 residues. V was clipped by 0 bases and J by 14 bases, with 20 bases between them. Germline loops: CDR1 MNHNY, CDR2 SVGAGI (reference sequence). CDR3 bases: TGTGCCAGCAGTTACTCCCCTGACAAGTCTTGGAGTTTATATTTT. It encodes CASSYSPDKSWSLYF.

The chain carries TRBV7-2 and TRBJ2-5, with D perhaps TRBD2 (5 bases). From germline, CDR1 is SGHTA and CDR2 FQGNSA. V gave up 3 bases and J gave up 4 bases, with 6 bases separating them. The CDR3 runs 12 residues. This chain's CDR3 is CASSFAGETQYF. The CDR3 region has the DNA TGTGCCAGCAGCTTTGCGGGAGAGACCCAGTACTTC.

Turning to this clone: A junction end diverges from the germline sequence, so it may reflect a read error. The chain recombines TRBV11-2 with TRBJ2-3; D possibly corresponds to TRBD1 (6 bases). The CDR3 consists of 14 residues. In germline, CDR1 is SGHAT, CDR2 FQNNGV. CDR3 sequence: CASSKYRVTDMQYF. The CDR3 nucleotides read TGTGCCAGCAGCAAATACAGGGTCACAGATATGCAGTATTTT. Using reference TRBV11-2 and TRBJ2-3 for the parts outside the CDR3, the full variable domain is EAGVAQSPRYKIIEKRQSVAFWCNPISGHATLYWYQQILGQGPKLLIQFQNNGVVDDSQLPKDRFSAERLKGVDSTLKIQPAKLEDSAVYLCASSKYRVTDMQYFGPGTRLTVL.

The chain carries TRBV18 and TRBJ2-7; possibly TRBD2 for D (5 bases). The V end lost 5 bases, the J end lost 4 bases, and 18 bases lay between the germline ends. Per germline, CDR1 KGHSH and CDR2 LQKENI. CDR3 size: 15 residues. This CDR3 reads CASSSPVGREYEQYF. The CDR3 coding sequence is TGTGCCAGCTCATCCCCGGTTGGTAGGGAGTACGAGCAGTACTTC.

V usage is TRBV7-2 and J usage is TRBJ1-1, with D hard to call. CDR1 SGHTA and CDR2 FQGNSA come from the germline V gene. Trimming cost V 5 bases and J 0 bases, with 10 bases left between them. The CDR3 totals 14 residues. The chain's CDR3 is CASSHGRLNTEAFF. CDR3 bases: TGTGCCAGCAGCCACGGGCGGTTGAACACTGAAGCTTTCTTT. Drawing the rest from reference TRBV7-2 and TRBJ1-1, the complete variable domain is GAGVSQSPSNKVTEKGKDVELRCDPISGHTALYWYRQSLGQGLEFLIYFQGNSAPDKSGLPSDRFSAERTGGSVSTLTIQRTQQEDSAVYLCASSHGRLNTEAFFGQGTRLTVV.

The CDR3: CASRSRGGIYSYNEQFF. As DNA, the CDR3 is TGCGCCAGCAGGTCGAGGGGGGGGATTTATTCCTACAATGAGCAGTTCTTC. This chain connects TRBV5-1 to TRBJ2-1, with D possibly being TRBD2 (7 bases). The CDR3 runs to 17 residues. Germline CDR1 reads SGHRS; CDR2 reads YFSETQ. Trimming took off 5 bases at V and 1 base at J, with 19 bases between the two ends.

This clone was seen a single time. J is TRBJ1-1 and V is TRBV7-6; D ambiguous. Germline V gene lookup returns CDR1 SGHVS and CDR2 FNYEAQ. This CDR3 is built from 15 residues. The germline V and J ends were trimmed by 4 bases and 6 bases, with 18 bases remaining between them. This CDR3 is CASSSPGLSLAEAFF. CDR3 nucleotide sequence: TGTGCCAGCAGCTCCCCTGGGCTGTCTTTGGCTGAAGCTTTCTTT. The full variable domain, rest sourced from reference TRBV7-6 and TRBJ1-1, is GAGVSQSPRYKVTKRGQDVALRCDPISGHVSLYWYRQALGQGPEFLTYFNYEAQQDKSGLPNDRFSAERPEGSISTLTIQRTEQRDSAMYRCASSSPGLSLAEAFFGQGTRLTVV.

The gene calls are TRBV7-9 and TRBJ2-2; 7 bases agree with TRBD1. CDR3 length: 14 residues. The germline CDR1 and CDR2 sequences are SEHNR and FQNEAQ (reference sequence). The ends lost 5 bases at V and 5 bases at J; junction bases unmatched: 5. The CDR3 DNA reads TGTGCCAGCAGCCTCAACAGGGGAACCGGGGAGCTGTTTTTT. Its translation is CASSLNRGTGELFF.

This clone was detected once. This rearrangement joins TRBV7-9 to TRBJ2-7; 9 nucleotides line up with TRBD1. CDR3 length: 17 amino acids. Germline CDR1 and CDR2: SEHNR and FQNEAQ (reference sequence). J gave up 2 bases and V 2 bases, and 10 bases lay outside the gene matches. CDR3 sequence: CASSLKGYRDRAYEQYF. The CDR3 DNA reads TGTGCCAGCAGCTTAAAGGGTTACCGGGACAGGGCCTACGAGCAGTACTTC.

Of note for this clone: The germline gene is not matched at one end of the junction; a read error may be the cause. The same CDR3 arises from other DNA sequences in this sample as well. The chain couples TRBV5-4 to TRBJ2-2, with D perhaps TRBD1 (6 bases). The length of the CDR3 is 14 residues. CDR1 and CDR2 (germline): SGHNT, YYREEE (reference sequence). In nucleotides, the CDR3 is TGTGCCAGCAGAATGGGACAAAACACCGGGGAACTGTTTTTT. Residues: CASRMGQNTGELFF.

This chain joins TRBV11-3 and TRBJ2-1; 7 bases fit TRBD1. Germline CDR1 SGHNT, CDR2 YENEEA. Trimming cost V 0 bases and J 0 bases; bases outside gene matches: 2. The CDR3 is 16 residues long. In DNA form, the CDR3 reads TGTGCCAGCAGCTTAGAACAGGGGAGCTCCTACAATGAGCAGTTCTTC. Translating gives CASSLEQGSSYNEQFF.

The rearrangement uses TRBV9 and TRBJ2-3, with 8 bases matching TRBD2. Germline loops: CDR1 SGDLS, CDR2 YYNGEE. The CDR3 totals 15 residues. V trimming: 0 bases; J trimming: 3 bases; junction bases outside the gene matches: 3. The CDR3 sequence is CASSVGGGSTDTQYF. In DNA, the CDR3 is TGTGCCAGCAGCGTAGGCGGGGGGAGTACAGATACGCAGTATTTT.

V gene TRBV7-9 combines with J gene TRBJ2-5, with a tentative D call TRBD2 (6 bases). Germline V gene lookup returns CDR1 SEHNR and CDR2 FQNEAQ (reference sequence). The CDR3 covers 15 residues. The V end lost 6 bases, the J end lost 1 base, and 15 bases lay between the germline ends. The CDR3 nucleotides read TGTGCCAGCAGACCACCTGGGGGGTCCCAAGAGACCCAGTACTTC. This codes for CASRPPGGSQETQYF.

The chain joins TRBV11-2 to TRBJ2-7; TRBD1 matches 8 bases. CDR1 is SGHAT and CDR2 is FQNNGV in the germline V gene. The junction had 7 bases not matched to a gene; V was cut back by 8 bases and J by 4 bases. The CDR3 consists of 13 residues. The chain's CDR3 is CASGTGAGYEQYF. The CDR3 DNA reads TGTGCCAGCGGGACAGGTGCGGGGTACGAGCAGTACTTC.

This chain connects TRBV19 to TRBJ1-2; 8 bases are shared with TRBD1. V was pared by 5 bases and J by 6 bases, with 8 bases of the junction left unmatched. CDR3 length equals 14 residues. CDR1 and CDR2 (germline): LNHDA, SQIVND (reference sequence). CDR3 sequence: CASSSSTGENGYTF. The CDR3 nucleotides are TGTGCCAGTAGTTCGTCGACAGGGGAGAATGGCTACACCTTC.

The chain employs TRBV6-1 and TRBJ2-1; perhaps TRBD2 as D (7 bases). CDR1 is MNHNS, CDR2 SASEGT, per germline. Trimming took 4 bases from V and 0 from J, leaving 13 bases between them. CDR3 length: 16 residues. The CDR3 loop is CASSGSGGDSYNEQFF. CDR3 nucleotides: TGTGCCAGCAGTGGGTCGGGGGGCGACTCCTACAATGAGCAGTTCTTC.

The chain couples TRBV19 to TRBJ2-5; 8 bases align to TRBD1. Trimming at V came to 6 bases and at J to 6 bases, leaving 9 bases not matched to a gene. The CDR3 runs 14 residues. The germline V gene has CDR1 LNHDA and CDR2 SQIVND (reference sequence). CDR3 amino acids: CASRPTGVGQTQYF. CDR3 bases: TGTGCCAGTAGGCCGACAGGGGTCGGCCAGACCCAGTACTTC.

The chain joins TRBV5-8 to TRBJ2-2; D gene unclear. V was trimmed by 0 bases and J by 9 bases, leaving 6 bases between them. Looked up from germline, CDR1 is SGHTS and CDR2 is YDEGEE. The CDR3 length is 12 residues. The CDR3 loop reads CASSLGPRELFF. Here the CDR3 DNA reads TGTGCCAGCAGCTTGGGCCCGAGGGAGCTGTTTTTT. The full variable domain, its missing parts supplied by reference TRBV5-8 and TRBJ2-2, is EAGVTQSPTHLIKTRGQQATLRCSPISGHTSVYWYQQALGLGLQFLLWYDEGEERNRGNFPPRFSGRQFPNYSSELNVNALELEDSALYLCASSLGPRELFFGEGSRLTVL.

V is TRBV10-3 and J is TRBJ2-7, with 9 bases identical to TRBD1. Germline V lookup: CDR1 ENHRY, CDR2 SYGVKD. CDR3 length equals 14 residues. Trimming removed 4 bases from V and 5 bases from J; junction bases left unmatched: 6. The CDR3 coding sequence is TGTGCCATCAGTGGCACAGGGGGCGGCGACGAGCAGTACTTC. Its translation: CAISGTGGGDEQYF.

The chain carries TRBV5-4 and TRBJ2-2; no firm D call. This CDR3 is built from 14 residues. Germline values: CDR1 SGHNT, CDR2 YYREEE (reference sequence). Trimming pared 4 bases from V and 5 bases from J, leaving 12 bases between. The CDR3 protein is CASSLGMRTGELFF. CDR3 nucleotide sequence: TGTGCCAGCAGCCTTGGGATGAGAACCGGGGAGCTGTTTTTT.